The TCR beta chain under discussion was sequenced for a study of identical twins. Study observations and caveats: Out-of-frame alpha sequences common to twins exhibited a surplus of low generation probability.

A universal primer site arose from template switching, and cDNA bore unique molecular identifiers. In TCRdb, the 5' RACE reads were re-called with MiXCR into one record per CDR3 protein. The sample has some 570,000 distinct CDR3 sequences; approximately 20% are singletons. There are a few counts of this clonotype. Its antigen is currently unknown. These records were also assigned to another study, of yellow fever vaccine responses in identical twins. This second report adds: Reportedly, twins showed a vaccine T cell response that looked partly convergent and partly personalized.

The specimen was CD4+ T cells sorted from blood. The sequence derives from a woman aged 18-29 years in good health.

This CDR3 reads CAIGPGGATSPLHF. The DNA for the CDR3 is TGTGCCATCGGCCCGGGGGGGGCCACTTCACCCCTCCACTTT. V is TRBV10-3 and J is TRBJ1-6, with D possibly matching TRBD1 (6 bases). Trimming cost V 8 bases and J 9 bases, with 17 bases left between them. Germline CDR1 and CDR2: ENHRY and SYGVKD. This CDR3 has 14 residues.